Here is one TCR beta chain with its context. The germline V gene encodes CDR1 MNHEY and CDR2 SVGAGI. CDR3 length: 14 amino acids. Trimming shortened V by 8 bases and J by 7 bases, and 20 bases separated the two germline ends. Method: immunoSEQ multiplex PCR; TCRdb's copy keeps in-frame clones and lacks some. The sample has 70,000 or so clones, around 90% seen once; the top ten hold more than 3.5%. This sample was included in a study of PD-L1 blockade in urothelial cancer. Study information: Patients arrived having already received 0 to 3 prior chemotherapy regimens.

Time point meaning: pretreatment peripheral blood. Diagnoses among patients were locally advanced or metastatic urothelial carcinoma. The sequence derives from a man in his 70s with urothelial cancer. The starting material was PBMCs, obtained around atezolizumab (anti-PD-L1) treatment. The V and J genes are TRBV6-5 and TRBJ1-1; a weak D match, TRBD1 (5 bases). The CDR3 DNA reads as TGTGCCAGCTGGCCGGAAATTACAGGCCTTGAAGCTTTCTTT. The encoded protein is CASWPEITGLEAFF.